Shown below are 24 T cell receptor beta chains from a single sample sequenced in a study of T cell responses to AZD1222 COVID-19 vaccine. Data came from immunoSEQ multiplex PCR; TCRdb stores just in-frame clones and leaves some out. The table has approximately 92,000 clones, about 85% seen once. This sample comprised peripheral blood, obtained on day 0 of AZD1222 vaccination. The receptors were sampled from an adult in good health.

V usage is TRBV7-9 and J usage is TRBJ2-3, with 14 bases lining up with TRBD2. Germline lookup yields CDR1 SEHNR and CDR2 FQNEAQ (reference sequence). J was trimmed by 6 bases and V by 3 bases; bases with no gene match: 5. This CDR3 has 16 amino acids. The CDR3 bases are TGTGCCAGCAGCTTGGGACTAGCGGGAGTAGGGGATACGCAGTATTTT. It codes for CASSLGLAGVGDTQYF.

Worth noting for this clone: An end of the junction does not agree with germline; a read error may underlie this. The chain joins TRBV5-1 to TRBJ1-6; 7 nucleotides line up with TRBD1. The V gene's germline CDR1 is SGHRS and CDR2 YFSETQ. The CDR3 loop spans 13 amino acids. CDR3 in DNA: TGTGCCAGCAGCTTGGAGCAGGGGGCACCCCTCCACTTT. It yields the protein CASSLEQGAPLHF.

The chain carries TRBV19 and TRBJ1-2, with 9 bases that match TRBD1. Germline V gives CDR1 LNHDA, CDR2 SQIVND (reference sequence). V was pared by 5 bases and J by 5 bases, with 3 bases of the junction left unmatched. This CDR3 comprises 13 residues. CDR3 in DNA: TGTGCCAGTAGTCCCGACAGGGGGTATGGCTACACCTTC. It encodes CASSPDRGYGYTF.

J is TRBJ2-2 and V is TRBV11-3; 8 positions match TRBD1. Germline CDR1 and CDR2: SGHNT and YENEEA. The trim removed 5 bases at V and 5 bases at J, leaving 16 bases unmatched. The CDR3 loop spans 18 amino acids. CDR3 residues: CASSPSLWGRGRTGELFF. Written as DNA, the CDR3 is TGTGCCAGCAGCCCGAGTCTCTGGGGCAGGGGGCGAACCGGGGAGCTGTTTTTT.

The rearrangement joins TRBV2 to TRBJ2-3; TRBD2 is a possible D gene (6 bases). The V gene lost 5 bases and the J gene lost 1 base, with 10 bases spanning the gap. CDR1 is SNHLY and CDR2 is FYNNEI in the germline V gene. This CDR3 comprises 14 residues. This chain's CDR3 is CASSIAAGTDTQYF. Written as DNA, the CDR3 is TGTGCCAGCAGTATAGCGGCAGGCACAGATACGCAGTATTTT.

The genes are TRBV4-3 and TRBJ2-3; D gene ambiguous. The CDR3 covers 14 residues. Germline lookup yields CDR1 LGHNA and CDR2 YSLEER. The germline V and J ends were trimmed by 0 bases and 4 bases, with 8 bases remaining between them. As DNA, the CDR3 is TGCGCCAGCAGCCAAGAGTTGCTGGCAGATACGCAGTATTTT. Residues: CASSQELLADTQYF.

This clone came up once. The V and J genes are TRBV7-2 and TRBJ2-7; 11 nucleotides agree with TRBD2. The J segment lost 6 bases and the V segment lost 4 bases, leaving 8 bases of the junction unmatched. The germline CDR1 and CDR2 sequences are SGHTA and FQGNSA. The CDR3 extends over 15 amino acids. CDR3 in DNA: TGTGCCAGCAGCTCTATAGCGGGGGGGCCAGCCGAGCAGTACTTC. As protein: CASSSIAGGPAEQYF.

The V gene is TRBV7-9, the J gene TRBJ2-3; TRBD1 matches at 12 bases. Germline lookup yields CDR1 SEHNR and CDR2 FQNEAQ (reference sequence). The CDR3 extends over 14 amino acids. Trimming at V came to 8 bases and at J to 4 bases, leaving 4 bases not matched to a gene. The CDR3 here is CASARDRGPDTQYF. Here the CDR3 DNA reads TGTGCCAGCGCCCGGGACAGGGGGCCAGATACGCAGTATTTT.

The rearrangement uses TRBV6-5 and TRBJ1-2; D remains ambiguous. V was clipped by 7 bases and J by 8 bases, with 14 bases between them. Germline V lookup: CDR1 MNHEY, CDR2 SVGAGI. The CDR3 loop spans 12 amino acids. Here the CDR3 DNA reads TGTGCCAGCACTACGCCCCTGGGCGGCTACACCTTC. This gives the protein CASTTPLGGYTF.

The chain is built from TRBV6-6 and TRBJ2-4; D is ambiguous. Germline V gene lookup returns CDR1 MNHNY and CDR2 SVGAGI (reference sequence). The CDR3 spans 14 residues. Trimming left V 2 bases short and J 2 bases short, with 7 bases between. CDR3 in DNA: TGTGCCAGCAGTTACGGGTGGCCCAAAAACATTCAGTACTTC. Translating it yields CASSYGWPKNIQYF.

This chain connects TRBV5-1 to TRBJ2-3; unclear D gene. Germline assignment: CDR1 SGHRS and CDR2 YFSETQ. V shed 4 bases and J shed 1 base, with 7 bases lying between them. The CDR3 runs to 13 residues. This CDR3 is CASSQKGTDTQYF. For the CDR3, the DNA is TGCGCCAGCAGCCAGAAGGGCACAGATACGCAGTATTTT.

V and J are TRBV12-3 or TRBV12-4 and TRBJ2-1, with TRBD2 matching over 8 bases. This CDR3 is built from 13 residues. V lost 8 bases and J lost 7; bases outside the gene matches: 7. CDR3 bases: TGTGCCAGCCACCCCCCGGGGGGGAATGAGCAGTTCTTC. It codes for CASHPPGGNEQFF.

The V gene is TRBV2, the J gene TRBJ1-1; D gene unclear. The germline V and J ends were trimmed by 3 bases and 7 bases, with 9 bases remaining between them. This CDR3 has 12 amino acids. Germline CDR1 SNHLY, CDR2 FYNNEI. The CDR3 reads CASSDRPFEAFF. The CDR3 DNA reads TGTGCCAGCAGTGATAGACCCTTTGAAGCTTTCTTT.

This clone was observed a few times. The V gene is TRBV19, the J gene TRBJ1-1, with D possibly being TRBD1 (6 bases). From germline, CDR1 is LNHDA and CDR2 SQIVND (reference sequence). V dropped 2 bases and J dropped 3 bases, with 13 bases sitting between them. The CDR3 is 15 residues long. The CDR3 region is CASSISRGGDTEAFF. The CDR3 coding sequence is TGTGCCAGTAGTATATCCAGGGGAGGGGACACTGAAGCTTTCTTT.

V usage is TRBV6-5 and J usage is TRBJ1-2; 8 bases align to TRBD1. J gave up 5 bases and V 2 bases, and 4 bases lay outside the gene matches. This CDR3 has 14 amino acids. The germline V gene has CDR1 MNHEY and CDR2 SVGAGI. The CDR3 loop reads CASSYDRGPYGYTF. Here the CDR3 DNA reads TGTGCCAGCAGTTACGACAGGGGTCCTTATGGCTACACCTTC.

The chain has TRBV10-3 and TRBJ2-5, with a tentative D call TRBD2 (5 bases). CDR1 and CDR2 from the germline V gene are ENHRY and SYGVKD. This CDR3 comprises 12 residues. Deletions cut 5 bases from V and 4 bases from J, with 8 bases between. CDR3 in amino acids: CAISLGRETQYF. CDR3 in DNA: TGTGCCATCAGTCTAGGGAGAGAGACCCAGTACTTC.

V gene TRBV29-1 combines with J gene TRBJ1-4; 9 nucleotides agree with TRBD1. Germline V gene sequence: CDR1 SQVTM, CDR2 ANQGSEA. The V segment lost 6 bases and the J segment 8 bases; nucleotides outside the gene matches: 13. This CDR3 has 15 amino acids. This chain's CDR3 is CSVYLQGTGREKLFF. As DNA, the CDR3 is TGCAGCGTCTACCTCCAAGGGACAGGGAGGGAAAAACTGTTTTTT.

This clone was seen many times. The chain is built from TRBV4-2 and TRBJ1-2, with D perhaps TRBD1 (5 bases). The V end was cut by 3 bases, the J end by 6 bases, with 20 bases between. Germline V gives CDR1 LGHNA, CDR2 YNFKEQ. The CDR3 extends over 16 amino acids. In DNA, the CDR3 is TGTGCCAGCAGCCACGTAACCGGGACCCATAAGGATGGCTACACCTTC. It codes for CASSHVTGTHKDGYTF.

The chain links TRBV2 to TRBJ1-3; the D gene is possibly TRBD1 (5 bases). The V end lost 6 bases, the J end lost 8 bases, and 17 bases lay between the germline ends. The CDR3 loop spans 14 amino acids. Germline V gene data show CDR1 as SNHLY and CDR2 as FYNNEI. CDR3 residues: CASSRAPIQDTIYF. The CDR3 DNA reads as TGTGCCAGCAGCAGGGCCCCGATCCAGGACACCATATATTTT.

The chain has TRBV19 and TRBJ2-1; D may match TRBD1 or TRBD2 (5 bases each). V was shortened by 5 bases and J by 3 bases, with 11 bases between the two germline ends. Germline lookup yields CDR1 LNHDA and CDR2 SQIVND (reference sequence). The CDR3 loop spans 14 amino acids. The CDR3 DNA reads TGTGCCAGTAGTCGGGAAGGGGACTACAATGAGCAGTTCTTC. The encoded protein is CASSREGDYNEQFF.

The chain is built from TRBV9 and TRBJ2-2; 8 nucleotides line up with TRBD1. CDR3 length equals 16 residues. V was clipped by 3 bases and J by 4 bases; unmatched bases: 8. Germline V gives CDR1 SGDLS, CDR2 YYNGEE. In DNA, the CDR3 is TGTGCCAGCAGCGGAAAGACAGGGGACCCCACCGGGGAGCTGTTTTTT. The encoded protein is CASSGKTGDPTGELFF.

The chain links TRBV6-1 to TRBJ2-2, with 12 bases identical to TRBD2. Germline V CDR1 and CDR2: MNHNS, SASEGT. CDR3 length: 15 amino acids. Unmatched junction bases numbered 3, after V lost 1 base and J lost 9 bases. CDR3 region: CASSEGLAGVRELFF. CDR3 sequence (DNA): TGTGCCAGCAGTGAAGGACTAGCGGGAGTTAGGGAGCTGTTTTTT.

The CDR3 loop is CASSMGGRGNYNEQFF. The CDR3 DNA reads TGTGCCAGTAGTATGGGAGGGCGGGGGAACTACAATGAGCAGTTCTTC. The chain has TRBV19 and TRBJ2-1, with TRBD2 matching over 7 bases. V lost 3 bases, J lost 3 bases, and 8 bases stayed unmatched. CDR3 length: 16 amino acids. Per germline, CDR1 LNHDA and CDR2 SQIVND (reference sequence).

The J gene is TRBJ1-2, the V gene TRBV7-2; 10 bases are a match to TRBD1. Trimming took 6 bases from V and 5 from J; bases not matched to a gene: 3. The CDR3 covers 13 residues. Germline CDR1 reads SGHTA; CDR2 reads FQGNSA. In DNA form, the CDR3 reads TGTGCCAGCAGGGGGACAGGGGAGTATGGCTACACCTTC. It codes for CASRGTGEYGYTF. The full variable domain, rest sourced from reference TRBV7-2 and TRBJ1-2, is GAGVSQSPSNKVTEKGKDVELRCDPISGHTALYWYRQSLGQGLEFLIYFQGNSAPDKSGLPSDRFSAERTGGSVSTLTIQRTQQEDSAVYLCASRGTGEYGYTFGSGTRLTVV.